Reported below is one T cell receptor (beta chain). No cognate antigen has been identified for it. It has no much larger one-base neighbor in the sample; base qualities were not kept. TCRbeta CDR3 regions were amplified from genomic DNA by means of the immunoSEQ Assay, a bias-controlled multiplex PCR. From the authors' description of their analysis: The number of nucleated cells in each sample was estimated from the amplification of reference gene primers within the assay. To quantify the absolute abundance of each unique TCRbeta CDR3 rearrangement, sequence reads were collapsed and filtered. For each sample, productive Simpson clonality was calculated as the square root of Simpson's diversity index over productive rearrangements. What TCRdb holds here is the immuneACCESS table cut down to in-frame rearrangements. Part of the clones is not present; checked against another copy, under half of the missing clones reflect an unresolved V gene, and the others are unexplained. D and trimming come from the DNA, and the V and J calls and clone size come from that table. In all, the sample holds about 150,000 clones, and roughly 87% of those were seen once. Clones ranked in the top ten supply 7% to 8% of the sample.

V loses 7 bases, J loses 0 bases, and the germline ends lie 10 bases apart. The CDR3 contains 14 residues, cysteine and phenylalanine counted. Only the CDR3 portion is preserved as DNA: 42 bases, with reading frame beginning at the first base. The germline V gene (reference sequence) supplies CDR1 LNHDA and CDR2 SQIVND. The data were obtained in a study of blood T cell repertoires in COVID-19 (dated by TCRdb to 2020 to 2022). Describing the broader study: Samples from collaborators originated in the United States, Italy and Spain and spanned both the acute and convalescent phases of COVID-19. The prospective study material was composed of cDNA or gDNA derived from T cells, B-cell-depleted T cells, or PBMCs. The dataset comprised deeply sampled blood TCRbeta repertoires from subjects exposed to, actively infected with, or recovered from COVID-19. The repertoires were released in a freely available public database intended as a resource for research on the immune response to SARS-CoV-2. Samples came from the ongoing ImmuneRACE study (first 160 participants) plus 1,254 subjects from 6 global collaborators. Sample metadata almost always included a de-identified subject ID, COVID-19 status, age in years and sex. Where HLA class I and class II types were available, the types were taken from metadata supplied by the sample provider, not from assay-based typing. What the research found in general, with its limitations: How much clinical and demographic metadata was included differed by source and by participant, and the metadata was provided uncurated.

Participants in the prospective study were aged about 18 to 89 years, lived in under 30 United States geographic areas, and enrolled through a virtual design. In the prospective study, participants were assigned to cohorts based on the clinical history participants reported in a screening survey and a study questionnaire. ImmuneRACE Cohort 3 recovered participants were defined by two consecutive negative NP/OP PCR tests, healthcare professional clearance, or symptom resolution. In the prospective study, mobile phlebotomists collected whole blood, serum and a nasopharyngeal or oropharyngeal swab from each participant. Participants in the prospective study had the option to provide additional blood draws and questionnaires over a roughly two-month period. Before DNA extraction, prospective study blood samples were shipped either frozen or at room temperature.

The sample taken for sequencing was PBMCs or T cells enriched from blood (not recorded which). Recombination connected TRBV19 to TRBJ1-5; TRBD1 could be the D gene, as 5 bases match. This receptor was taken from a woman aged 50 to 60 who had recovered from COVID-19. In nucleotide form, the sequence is TGTGCCAGTACGGGGGTCCATAGCAATCAGCCCCAGCATTTT. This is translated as CASTGVHSNQPQHF.